Here is one TCR beta chain with its context. The target antigen is unknown. The data were obtained in a study of monozygotic twins with inflammatory bowel disease. Points from the study as a whole: For IBD patients, clonotypes shared with others were fewer than for healthy twins, especially with disease activity. Repertoire similarity did not separate concordant from discordant twins, possibly from limited power.

The CDR3 consists of 16 residues. Germline V gives CDR1 LGHDT, CDR2 YNNKEL (reference sequence). An amount of roughly 3,500 ng of total RNA was used for each TCR library. Template switching incorporated UMIs with a 6-nucleotide sample barcode. Reanalyzing the 5' RACE reads, TCRdb keeps one entry per CDR3 protein, without DNA. The sample holds 200,000 to 250,000 distinct CDR3 sequences. The clonotype comes from a human donor with ulcerative colitis or Crohn's disease, or a healthy co-twin of an affected twin (not recorded which). This chain joins TRBV3-1 and TRBJ2-1; TCRdb's assignment of TRBD2 cannot be checked, as there is no DNA. Sequenced input: blood. The CDR3 is CASSPRTSGIVDEQFF.